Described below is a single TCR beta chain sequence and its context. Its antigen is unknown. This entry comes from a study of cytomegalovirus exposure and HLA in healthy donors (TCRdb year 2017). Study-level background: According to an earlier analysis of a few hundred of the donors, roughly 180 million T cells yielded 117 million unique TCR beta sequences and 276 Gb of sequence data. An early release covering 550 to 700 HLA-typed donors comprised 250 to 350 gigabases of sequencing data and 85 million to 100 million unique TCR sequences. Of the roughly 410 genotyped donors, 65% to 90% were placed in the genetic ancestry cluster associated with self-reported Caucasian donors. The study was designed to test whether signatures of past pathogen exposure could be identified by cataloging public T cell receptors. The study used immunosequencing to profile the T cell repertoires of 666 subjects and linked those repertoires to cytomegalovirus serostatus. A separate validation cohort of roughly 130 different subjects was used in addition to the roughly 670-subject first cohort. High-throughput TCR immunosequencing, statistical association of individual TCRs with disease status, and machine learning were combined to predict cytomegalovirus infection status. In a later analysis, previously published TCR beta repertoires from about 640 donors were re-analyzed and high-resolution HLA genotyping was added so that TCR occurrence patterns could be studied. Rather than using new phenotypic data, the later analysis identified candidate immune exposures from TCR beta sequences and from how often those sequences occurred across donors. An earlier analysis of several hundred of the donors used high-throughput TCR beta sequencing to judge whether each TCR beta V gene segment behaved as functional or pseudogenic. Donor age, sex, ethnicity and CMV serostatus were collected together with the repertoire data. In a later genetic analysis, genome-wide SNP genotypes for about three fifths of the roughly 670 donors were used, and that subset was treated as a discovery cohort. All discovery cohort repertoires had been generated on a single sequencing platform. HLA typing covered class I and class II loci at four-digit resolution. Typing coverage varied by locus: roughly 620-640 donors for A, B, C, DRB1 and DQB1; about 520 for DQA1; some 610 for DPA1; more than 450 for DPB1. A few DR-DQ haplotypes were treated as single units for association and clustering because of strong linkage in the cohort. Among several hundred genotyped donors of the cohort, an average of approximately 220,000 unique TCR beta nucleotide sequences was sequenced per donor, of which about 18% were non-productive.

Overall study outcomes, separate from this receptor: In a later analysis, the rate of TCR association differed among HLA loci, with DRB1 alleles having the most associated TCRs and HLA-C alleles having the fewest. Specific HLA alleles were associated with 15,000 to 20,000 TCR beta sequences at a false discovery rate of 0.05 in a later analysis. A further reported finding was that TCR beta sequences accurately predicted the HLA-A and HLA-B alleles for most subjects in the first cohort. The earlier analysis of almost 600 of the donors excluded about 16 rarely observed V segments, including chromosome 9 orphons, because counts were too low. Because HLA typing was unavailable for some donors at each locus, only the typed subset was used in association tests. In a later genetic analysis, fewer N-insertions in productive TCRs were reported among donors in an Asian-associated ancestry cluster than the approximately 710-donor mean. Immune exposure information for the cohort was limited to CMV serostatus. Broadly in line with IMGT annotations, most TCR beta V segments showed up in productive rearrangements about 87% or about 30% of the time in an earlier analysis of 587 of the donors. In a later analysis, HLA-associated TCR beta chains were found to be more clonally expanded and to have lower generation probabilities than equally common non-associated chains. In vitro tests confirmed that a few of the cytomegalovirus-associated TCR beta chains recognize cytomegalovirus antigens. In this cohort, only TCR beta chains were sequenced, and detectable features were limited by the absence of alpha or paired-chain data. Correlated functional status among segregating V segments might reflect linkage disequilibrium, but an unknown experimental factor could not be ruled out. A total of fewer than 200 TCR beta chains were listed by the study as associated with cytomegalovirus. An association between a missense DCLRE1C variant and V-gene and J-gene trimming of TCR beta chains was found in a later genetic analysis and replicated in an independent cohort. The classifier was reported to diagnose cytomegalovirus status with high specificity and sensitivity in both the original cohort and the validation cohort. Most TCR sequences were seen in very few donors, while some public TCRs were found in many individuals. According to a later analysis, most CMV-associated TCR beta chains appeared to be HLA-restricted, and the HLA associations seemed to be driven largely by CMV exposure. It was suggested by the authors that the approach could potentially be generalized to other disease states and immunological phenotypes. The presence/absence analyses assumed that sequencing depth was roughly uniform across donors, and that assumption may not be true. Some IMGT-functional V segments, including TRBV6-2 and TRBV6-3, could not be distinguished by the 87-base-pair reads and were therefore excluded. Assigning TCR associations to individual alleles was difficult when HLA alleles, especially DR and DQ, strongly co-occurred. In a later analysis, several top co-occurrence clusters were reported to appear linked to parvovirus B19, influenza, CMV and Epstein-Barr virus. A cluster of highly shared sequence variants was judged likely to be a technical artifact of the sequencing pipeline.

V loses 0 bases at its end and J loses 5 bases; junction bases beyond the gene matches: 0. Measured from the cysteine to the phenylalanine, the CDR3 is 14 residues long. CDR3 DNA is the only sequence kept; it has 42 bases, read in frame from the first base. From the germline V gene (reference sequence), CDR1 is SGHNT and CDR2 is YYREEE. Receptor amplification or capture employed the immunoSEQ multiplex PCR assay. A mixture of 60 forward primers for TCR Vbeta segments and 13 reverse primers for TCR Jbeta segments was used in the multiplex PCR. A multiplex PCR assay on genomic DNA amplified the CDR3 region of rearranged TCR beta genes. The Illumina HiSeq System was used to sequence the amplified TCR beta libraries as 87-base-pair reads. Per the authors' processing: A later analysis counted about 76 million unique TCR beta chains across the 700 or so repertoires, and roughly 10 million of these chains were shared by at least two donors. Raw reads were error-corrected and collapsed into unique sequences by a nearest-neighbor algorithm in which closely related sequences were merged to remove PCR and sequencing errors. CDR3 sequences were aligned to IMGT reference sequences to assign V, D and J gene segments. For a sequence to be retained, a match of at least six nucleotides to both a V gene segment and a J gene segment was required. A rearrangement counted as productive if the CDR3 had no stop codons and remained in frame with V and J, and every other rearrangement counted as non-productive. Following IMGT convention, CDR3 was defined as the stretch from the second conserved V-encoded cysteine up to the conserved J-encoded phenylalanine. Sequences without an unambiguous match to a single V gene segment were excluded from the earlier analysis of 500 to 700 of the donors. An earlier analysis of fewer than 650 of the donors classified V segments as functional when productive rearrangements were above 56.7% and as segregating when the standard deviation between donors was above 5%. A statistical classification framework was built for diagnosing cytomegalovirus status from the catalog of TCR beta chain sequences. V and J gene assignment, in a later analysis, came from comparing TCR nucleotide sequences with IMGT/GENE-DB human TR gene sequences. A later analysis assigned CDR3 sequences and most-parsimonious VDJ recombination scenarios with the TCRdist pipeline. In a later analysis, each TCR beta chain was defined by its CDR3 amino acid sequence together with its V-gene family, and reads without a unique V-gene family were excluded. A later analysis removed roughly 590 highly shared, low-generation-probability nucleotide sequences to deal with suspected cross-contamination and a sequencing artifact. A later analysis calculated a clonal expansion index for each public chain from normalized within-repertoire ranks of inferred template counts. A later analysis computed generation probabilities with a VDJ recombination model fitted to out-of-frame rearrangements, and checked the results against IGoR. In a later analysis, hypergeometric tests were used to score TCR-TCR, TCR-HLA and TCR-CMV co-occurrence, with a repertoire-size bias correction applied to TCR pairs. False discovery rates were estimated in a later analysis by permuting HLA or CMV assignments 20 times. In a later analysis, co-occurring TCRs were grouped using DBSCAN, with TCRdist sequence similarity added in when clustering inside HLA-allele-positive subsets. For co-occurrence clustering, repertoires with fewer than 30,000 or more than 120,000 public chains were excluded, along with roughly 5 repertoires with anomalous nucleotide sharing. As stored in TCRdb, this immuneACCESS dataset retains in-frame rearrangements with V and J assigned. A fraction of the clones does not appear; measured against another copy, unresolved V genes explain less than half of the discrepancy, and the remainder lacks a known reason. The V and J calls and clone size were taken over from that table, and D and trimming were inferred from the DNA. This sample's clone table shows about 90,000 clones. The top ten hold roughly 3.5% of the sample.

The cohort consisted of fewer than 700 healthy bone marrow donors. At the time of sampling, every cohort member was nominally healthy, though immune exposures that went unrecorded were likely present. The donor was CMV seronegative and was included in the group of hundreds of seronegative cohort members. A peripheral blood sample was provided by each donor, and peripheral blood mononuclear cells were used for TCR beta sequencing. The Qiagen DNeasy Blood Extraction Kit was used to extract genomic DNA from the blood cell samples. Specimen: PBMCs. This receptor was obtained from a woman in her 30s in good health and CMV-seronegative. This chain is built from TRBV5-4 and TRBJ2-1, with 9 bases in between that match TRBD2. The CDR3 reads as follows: CASSLGLADNEQFF. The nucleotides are TGTGCCAGCAGCTTGGGACTAGCGGACAATGAGCAGTTCTTC.